The present TCR beta chain was sequenced within a study of OX40 agonist ivuxolimab in advanced cancers. Study details: Recorded diagnoses for dose-escalation patients were hepatocellular carcinoma, melanoma, renal cell or head and neck cancer. One patient with hepatocellular carcinoma and two with cutaneous melanoma, three in all, had partial responses. Study-level results: Expanded clones were, on average, more numerous among CD8+ T cells than CD4+. Circulating CD4+ and CD8+ T cells showed clonal expansion by week 6 at 0.1 to 3.0 mg/kg.

Assay: immunoSEQ multiplex PCR; the TCRdb copy retains only in-frame clones and omits some. The repertoire holds 9,500 to 12,000 clones, with roughly 80% as singletons. Between the trimmed V and J ends, which lost 4 bases and 3 bases, there was a span of 16 bases. Germline CDR1 reads LGHNA; CDR2 reads YNFKEQ. This CDR3 contains 16 residues. Regarding this clone: Its antigen is unknown.

The clonotype comes from an adult with an advanced solid tumor such as melanoma, head and neck, liver or kidney cancer. This sample comprised CD4+ or CD8+ T cells sorted from blood, obtained in a trial of the OX40 agonist ivuxolimab. The chain uses TRBV4-2 and TRBJ2-4; D possibly uses TRBD1 or TRBD2 (5 bases each). CDR3 bases: TGTGCCAGCAGCCGTTTCGTGGGGGATGACAAAAACATTCAGTACTTC. As protein: CASSRFVGDDKNIQYF.